A selection of T cell receptor beta chains follows, all from one sample in a study of blood T cell repertoires in COVID-19. The method was immunoSEQ multiplex PCR; TCRdb's version includes in-frame clones alone and lacks a portion of them. The sample yields approximately 270,000 clones, less than 95% seen once. Sequences were obtained from PBMCs or T cells enriched from blood (not recorded which). The receptors originated from a man between 40 and 49 years old who had been exposed to COVID-19. The CDR3 runs from the conserved cysteine through the conserved F or W. Each record gives: D gene, J gene, V gene, clone size, CDR3 protein, CDR3 DNA. The D gene is left open where the match is weak. Expanded clones get a size class; other rows say once, few or many, or leave the size out.

d_gene: TRBD1
j_gene: TRBJ1-1
v_gene: TRBV7-2
abundance: NA
CDR3aa: CASSLAGQKNTEAFF
CDR3nt: TGTGCCAGCAGCTTAGCGGGACAGAAGAACACTGAAGCTTTCTTT

d_gene: TRBD1
j_gene: TRBJ1-5
v_gene: TRBV19
abundance: NA
CDR3aa: CATGTGQGVSWGEPQHF
CDR3nt: TGTGCCACCGGCACGGGACAGGGCGTCTCGTGGGGAGAGCCCCAGCATTTT

d_gene: TRBD2
j_gene: TRBJ2-7
v_gene: TRBV7-2
abundance: NA
CDR3aa: CASSQREYYEQYF
CDR3nt: TGTGCCAGCAGCCAGCGGGAGTACTACGAGCAGTACTTC

d_gene: TRBD1
j_gene: TRBJ1-4
v_gene: TRBV4-1
abundance: NA
CDR3aa: CASSQDEYTGTGTFF
CDR3nt: TGCGCCAGCAGCCAAGATGAGTACACAGGGACAGGGACGTTTTTT

d_gene: NA
j_gene: TRBJ2-7
v_gene: TRBV3-1/TRBV3-2
abundance: NA
CDR3aa: CASSQADSFYEQYF
CDR3nt: TGTGCCAGCAGCCAAGCTGATAGTTTCTACGAGCAGTACTTC

d_gene: TRBD2
j_gene: TRBJ2-7
v_gene: TRBV11-1
abundance: NA
CDR3aa: CASSLSGGVPYEQYF
CDR3nt: TGTGCCAGCAGCTTATCGGGAGGGGTGCCCTACGAGCAGTACTTC

d_gene: TRBD2
j_gene: TRBJ2-3
v_gene: TRBV9
abundance: NA
CDR3aa: CASSVGQGLAGGPRDTQYF
CDR3nt: TGTGCCAGCAGCGTAGGTCAGGGACTAGCGGGAGGGCCCAGGGATACGCAGTATTTT

d_gene: NA
j_gene: TRBJ2-5
v_gene: TRBV19
abundance: once
CDR3aa: CASSRRRGQETQYF
CDR3nt: TGTGCCAGTAGCCGACGTAGGGGTCAAGAGACCCAGTACTTC

d_gene: NA
j_gene: TRBJ1-1
v_gene: TRBV18
abundance: NA
CDR3aa: CASSPRQMNTEAFF
CDR3nt: TGTGCCAGCTCACCGCGACAGATGAACACTGAAGCTTTCTTT

d_gene: NA
j_gene: TRBJ1-1
v_gene: TRBV11-3
abundance: few
CDR3aa: CASSFPGHMNTEAFF
CDR3nt: TGTGCCAGCAGCTTTCCGGGACACATGAACACTGAAGCTTTCTTT

d_gene: NA
j_gene: TRBJ2-1
v_gene: TRBV11-1
abundance: NA
CDR3aa: CASSLAPWSEDLNEQFF
CDR3nt: TGTGCCAGCAGCTTAGCCCCCTGGAGCGAGGATCTAAATGAGCAGTTCTTC

d_gene: NA
j_gene: TRBJ2-7
v_gene: TRBV1
abundance: NA
CDR3aa: CTSSQEVFGGGPYEQYF
CDR3nt: TGCACCAGCAGCCAAGAGGTTTTCGGGGGAGGGCCCTACGAGCAGTACTTC

d_gene: NA
j_gene: TRBJ1-1
v_gene: TRBV5-1
abundance: NA
CDR3aa: CASSLGSRQTYTEAFF
CDR3nt: TGCGCCAGCAGCTTGGGTTCGAGACAGACGTACACTGAAGCTTTCTTT

d_gene: NA
j_gene: TRBJ2-3
v_gene: TRBV9
abundance: NA
CDR3aa: CASSVGAGKDTQYF
CDR3nt: TGTGCCAGCAGCGTAGGGGCGGGAAAGGATACGCAGTATTTT

d_gene: NA
j_gene: TRBJ2-1
v_gene: TRBV6-6
abundance: NA
CDR3aa: CASSVQGSSYNEQFF
CDR3nt: TGTGCCAGCAGTGTCCAGGGGTCTTCCTACAATGAGCAGTTCTTC

d_gene: TRBD1
j_gene: TRBJ1-1
v_gene: TRBV24-1
abundance: NA
CDR3aa: CATRRGQAMNTEAFF
CDR3nt: TGTGCCACCAGAAGAGGACAGGCGATGAACACTGAAGCTTTCTTT

d_gene: TRBD1
j_gene: TRBJ1-4
v_gene: TRBV10-3
abundance: NA
CDR3aa: CAISGDRGPNEKLFF
CDR3nt: TGTGCCATCAGTGGGGACAGGGGACCGAATGAAAAACTGTTTTTT

d_gene: NA
j_gene: TRBJ2-1
v_gene: TRBV11-2
abundance: few
CDR3aa: CASSLKILRGQFF
CDR3nt: TGTGCCAGCAGCTTAAAGATTCTTCGCGGGCAGTTCTTC

d_gene: TRBD1
j_gene: TRBJ1-2
v_gene: TRBV7-2
abundance: NA
CDR3aa: CASSRPETGAYGYTF
CDR3nt: TGTGCCAGCAGCCGCCCCGAGACAGGGGCCTATGGCTACACCTTC

d_gene: NA
j_gene: TRBJ2-1
v_gene: TRBV6-5
abundance: NA
CDR3aa: CASTRDFVYNEQFF
CDR3nt: TGTGCCAGCACTCGGGACTTCGTTTACAATGAGCAGTTCTTC

d_gene: TRBD1
j_gene: TRBJ2-2
v_gene: TRBV18
abundance: NA
CDR3aa: CASSPGQANTGELFF
CDR3nt: TGTGCCAGCTCACCTGGACAGGCCAACACCGGGGAGCTGTTTTTT

d_gene: NA
j_gene: TRBJ2-3
v_gene: TRBV28
abundance: few
CDR3aa: CASSTPGVTDTQYF
CDR3nt: TGTGCCAGCAGTACACCAGGGGTCACAGATACGCAGTATTTT

d_gene: NA
j_gene: TRBJ1-3
v_gene: TRBV2
abundance: NA
CDR3aa: CASRMDSGTLYSGNTIYF
CDR3nt: TGTGCCAGCAGGATGGACAGTGGCACTCTTTACTCTGGAAACACCATATATTTT

d_gene: TRBD2
j_gene: TRBJ2-7
v_gene: TRBV11-2
abundance: NA
CDR3aa: CASSLIAGGPYEQYF
CDR3nt: TGTGCCAGCAGCCTGATAGCGGGAGGACCCTACGAGCAGTACTTC

d_gene: NA
j_gene: TRBJ1-3
v_gene: TRBV11-2
abundance: NA
CDR3aa: CASSLISVVRAGNTIYF
CDR3nt: TGTGCCAGCAGCTTAATTTCCGTGGTGAGGGCTGGAAACACCATATATTTT

d_gene: TRBD1
j_gene: TRBJ1-6
v_gene: TRBV5-4
abundance: NA
CDR3aa: CASSLGQGGIGSPLHF
CDR3nt: TGTGCCAGCAGCTTGGGACAGGGAGGAATAGGATCACCCCTCCACTTT

d_gene: NA
j_gene: TRBJ2-1
v_gene: TRBV19
abundance: NA
CDR3aa: CASSIDQTGQGYNEQFF
CDR3nt: TGTGCCAGTAGTATAGATCAAACAGGGCAGGGCTACAATGAGCAGTTCTTC

d_gene: TRBD1
j_gene: TRBJ1-2
v_gene: TRBV19
abundance: NA
CDR3aa: CASIPTLTGAYYGYTF
CDR3nt: TGTGCCAGTATCCCAACGCTGACAGGGGCATACTATGGCTACACCTTC

d_gene: NA
j_gene: TRBJ1-5
v_gene: TRBV4-1
abundance: NA
CDR3aa: CASSRVSGDSNQPQHF
CDR3nt: TGCGCCAGCAGCCGAGTGAGCGGGGATAGCAATCAGCCCCAGCATTTT

d_gene: NA
j_gene: TRBJ1-1
v_gene: TRBV29-1
abundance: NA
CDR3aa: CSVELPGSEAFF
CDR3nt: TGCAGCGTTGAATTGCCGGGATCTGAAGCTTTCTTT

d_gene: NA
j_gene: TRBJ1-2
v_gene: TRBV7-9
abundance: NA
CDR3aa: CASSLVELYGYTF
CDR3nt: TGTGCCAGCAGCTTAGTGGAGCTCTATGGCTACACCTTC

d_gene: NA
j_gene: TRBJ2-7
v_gene: TRBV28
abundance: NA
CDR3aa: CASSRHRYEQYF
CDR3nt: TGTGCCAGCAGCCGACACCGATACGAGCAGTACTTC

d_gene: TRBD2
j_gene: TRBJ2-5
v_gene: TRBV7-3
abundance: NA
CDR3aa: CASSPGTSGRETQYF
CDR3nt: TGTGCCAGCAGCCCCGGGACTAGCGGGAGAGAGACCCAGTACTTC